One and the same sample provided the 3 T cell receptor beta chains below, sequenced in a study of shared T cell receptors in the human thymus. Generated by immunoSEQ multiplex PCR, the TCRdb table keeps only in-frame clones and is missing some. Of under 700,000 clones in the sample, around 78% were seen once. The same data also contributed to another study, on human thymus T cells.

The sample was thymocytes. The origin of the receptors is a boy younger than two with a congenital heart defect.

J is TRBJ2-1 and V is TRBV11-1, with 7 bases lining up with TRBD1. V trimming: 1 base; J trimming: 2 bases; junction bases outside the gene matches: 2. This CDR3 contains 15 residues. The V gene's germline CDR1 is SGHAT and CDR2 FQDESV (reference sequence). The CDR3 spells CASSLGQGAYNEQFF. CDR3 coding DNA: TGTGCCAGCAGCTTAGGACAGGGTGCCTACAATGAGCAGTTCTTC.

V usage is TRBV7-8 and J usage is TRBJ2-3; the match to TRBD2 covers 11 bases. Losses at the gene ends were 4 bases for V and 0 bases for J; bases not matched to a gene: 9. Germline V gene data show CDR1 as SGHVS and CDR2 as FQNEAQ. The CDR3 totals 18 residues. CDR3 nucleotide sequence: TGTGCCAGCAGCTCTCGACTAGCGGGGCACTCTAGCACAGATACGCAGTATTTT. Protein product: CASSSRLAGHSSTDTQYF. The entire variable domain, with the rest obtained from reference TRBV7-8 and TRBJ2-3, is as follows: GAGVSQSPRYKVAKRGQDVALRCDPISGHVSLFWYQQALGQGPEFLTYFQNEAQLDKSGLPSDRFFAERPEGSVSTLKIQRTQQEDSAVYLCASSSRLAGHSSTDTQYFGPGTRLTVL.

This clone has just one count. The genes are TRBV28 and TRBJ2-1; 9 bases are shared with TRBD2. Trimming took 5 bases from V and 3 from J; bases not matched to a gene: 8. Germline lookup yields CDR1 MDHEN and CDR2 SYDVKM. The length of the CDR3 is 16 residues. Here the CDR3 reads CASSPWTSDLYNEQFF. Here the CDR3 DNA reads TGTGCCAGCAGTCCCTGGACTAGCGACCTCTACAATGAGCAGTTCTTC.